Below are 7 T cell receptor beta chains sequenced from a single sample in a study of post-analysis software for immune sequencing data. Whole-study findings and limits: Elevated frequency relative to controls characterized roughly 5 TRBV segments in patients, TRBV5-6, TRBV5-1 and TRBV20-1 among them.

cDNA libraries for TCR beta contained unique molecular identifiers. In TCRdb, the PCR reads were re-called with MiXCR into one record per CDR3 protein. The sample consists of about 200,000 distinct CDR3 sequences, about 30% of them appearing once. The antigens these receptors bind are not known. Sequencing was performed on blood. The receptors were gathered from a girl under 18 with multiple sclerosis.

This clonotype was observed at least ten times. The genes are TRBV7-2 and TRBJ2-1; D ambiguous. Trimming removed 5 bases from V and 0 bases from J, with 8 bases in between. This CDR3 spans 14 amino acids. In germline, CDR1 is SGHTA, CDR2 FQGNSA. The DNA of the CDR3 is TGTGCCAGCAGCCCTCCGAGCTCCTACAATGAGCAGTTCTTC. Protein product: CASSPPSSYNEQFF.

The rearrangement joins TRBV3-1 to TRBJ2-5, with D perhaps matching TRBD2 (5 bases). The J call may be incorrect, as the DNA end agrees better with TRBJ2-7. Looked up from germline, CDR1 is LGHDT and CDR2 is YNNKEL (reference sequence). The CDR3 consists of 14 residues. The DNA of the CDR3 is TGTGCCAGCAGCCCGTTTCCGGGGAAGGGCGAGCAGTACTTC. Its protein is CASSPFPGKGEQYF.

This clonotype was counted ten times or more. This chain links TRBV5-5 with TRBJ2-6; 9 positions agree with TRBD1. Germline assignment: CDR1 SGHKS and CDR2 YYEKEE (reference sequence). The V gene end was trimmed by 4 bases and the J gene end by 1 base; junction bases not matched to a gene: 9. The CDR3 runs to 18 residues. The CDR3 nucleotides read TGTGCCAGCAGCACGGGACAGGGTGTCAAGTCTGGGGCCAACGTCCTGACTTTC. Translating gives CASSTGQGVKSGANVLTF.

Comment on this clonotype: At one end the junction does not follow the germline gene, possibly because of a read error. The rearrangement links TRBV5-1 to TRBJ1-4, with a weak D call TRBD1 (5 bases). The CDR3 length is 15 residues. Germline CDR1 reads SGHRS; CDR2 reads YFSETQ. The CDR3 region is CASSLERGEHEELFF. The CDR3 nucleotides are TGCGCCAGCAGCTTGGAACGGGGGGAACATGAAGAACTGTTTTTT.

Remarks on this clonotype: Here the CDR3 omits its conserved ending phenylalanine or tryptophan, so a read error is the likely source. V and J are TRBV7-9 and TRBJ2-4, with D maybe TRBD2 (6 bases). Germline loops: CDR1 SEHNR, CDR2 FQNEAQ (reference sequence). The CDR3 runs to 13 residues. V was trimmed by 5 bases and J by 13 bases, leaving 18 bases between them. The CDR3 nucleotides are TGTGCCAGCAGCCCCACTATTTCGGGGGAGCAGTACATC. It codes for CASSPTISGEQYI.

Ten or more counts support this clonotype. This chain connects TRBV5-1 to TRBJ2-1; 7 positions agree with TRBD2. With V trimmed by 0 bases and J by 10 bases, 13 bases remained unmatched. CDR1 SGHRS and CDR2 YFSETQ come from the germline V gene. The CDR3 totals 16 residues. CDR3 bases: TGCGCCAGCAGCTTGGGAACCGGGACTACCGCGGGCGAGCAGTTCTTC. Translation gives CASSLGTGTTAGEQFF. The full variable domain, with the rest looked up from reference TRBV5-1 and TRBJ2-1, is KAGVTQTPRYLIKTRGQQVTLSCSPISGHRSVSWYQQTPGQGLQFLFEYFSETQRNKGNFPGRFSGRQFSNSRSEMNVSTLELGDSALYLCASSLGTGTTAGEQFFGPGTRLTVL.

This clonotype was observed many times. The chain links TRBV30 to TRBJ2-1; no clear D. CDR1 GTSNPN and CDR2 SVGIG come from the germline V gene (reference sequence). This CDR3 has 15 amino acids. V gave up 0 bases and J gave up 0 bases, with 9 bases separating them. DNA for the CDR3: TGTGCCTGGAGTGTTGACACCAGCTCCTACAATGAGCAGTTCTTC. Amino acids: CAWSVDTSSYNEQFF.